This is a list of T cell receptor beta chains from one sample in a study of multiple sclerosis patients with progressive multifocal leukoencephalopathy. Using immunoSEQ multiplex PCR, the repertoire was profiled, and TCRdb retains in-frame clones only, with some absent. The sample lists over 25,000 clones; roughly 89% were seen once. The material sequenced was PBMCs, taken from a patient treated with natalizumab. These receptors were taken from a human donor with multiple sclerosis. Each CDR3 is given without its conserved first and last residue.

v_call,j_call,cdr3_aa
TRBV7-2,TRBJ1-1,ASKIRGDPEAF
TRBV6-1,TRBJ1-1,ASSPQGSGEAF
TRBV6-5,TRBJ2-7,ASSYTGPGDEQY
TRBV4-1,TRBJ2-3,ASSLGQGRTDTQY
TRBV5-1,TRBJ1-1,ASSLVGGQTEAF
TRBV15,TRBJ1-2,ATSRDYGTGREGYGYT
TRBV28,TRBJ2-7,ASAGHSKSYEQY
TRBV6-5,TRBJ2-1,ASRREVGNEQF
TRBV6-5,TRBJ1-2,ASSRTGYGYT
TRBV18,TRBJ1-1,ASGGQGGTAF
TRBV7-2,TRBJ2-4,ASSLLAGGAKNIQY
TRBV6-4,TRBJ1-6,ASSPGTDAHNSPLH
TRBV10-3,TRBJ1-1,AIRGDLGAAF
TRBV19,TRBJ2-6,ASLQGGGGANVLT
TRBV4-1,TRBJ1-4,ASSQTGWGDEKLF
TRBV6-6,TRBJ2-7,ASRTLAATYEQY
TRBV4-2,TRBJ2-3,ASSQGVTSGTQY
TRBV7-9,TRBJ1-2,ASVKLGTGSYGYT
TRBV7-3,TRBJ2-7,ASSRTSDSEQY
TRBV14,TRBJ1-2,ASSQDGYRGGRYT
TRBV7-2,TRBJ1-6,ASSQLGGGSLNSPLH
TRBV9,TRBJ1-2,ASSVGQGAPSLYGYT
TRBV4-3,TRBJ2-1,ASSQDDIAVNIYNEQF
TRBV5-1,TRBJ2-3,ASSLARDTQY
TRBV10-1,NA,ASSDLTWNEQY
TRBV7-2,TRBJ1-4,ASSLSRAGQEKLF
TRBV28,TRBJ1-2,ASSPRAYGYT
TRBV5-1,TRBJ2-1,ASTQSTSGRVGNEQF
TRBV6-5,TRBJ1-1,ASSSGGAQGSTEAF
TRBV4-3,TRBJ1-3,ASSQDPKSAKGNTIY
TRBV25-1,TRBJ1-1,ASSVGLGAF
TRBV19,TRBJ2-1,ATGRTGEVGEQF
TRBV27,TRBJ2-3,ASRAWGDTQY
TRBV19,TRBJ2-7,ASSTRGLAGGPSYEQY
TRBV7-2,TRBJ2-2,ASSLSRQGGTGELF
TRBV6-5,TRBJ2-2,ASSFSGLVTGELF
TRBV27,TRBJ2-4,ASSLFRNAKNIQY
TRBV4-3,TRBJ2-7,ASSQGPSSGSSYEQY
TRBV29-1,TRBJ2-6,SVPGGSGANVLT
TRBV19,TRBJ1-3,ASSIGPQGAAGNTIY
TRBV4-3,TRBJ2-1,ASSQISGSSYNEQF
TRBV9,TRBJ2-1,ASSAPGLADNEQF
TRBV7-9,TRBJ2-1,ASSVGQYNEQF
TRBV15,TRBJ2-3,ATSTSGERAELAADTQY
TRBV20-1,TRBJ1-4,SARDREKLF
TRBV7-2,TRBJ2-2,ASSLNLPPNTGELF
TRBV5-1,TRBJ2-3,ASSLAASTFTDTQY
TRBV2,TRBJ1-2,ASSFPGQGIDYGYT
TRBV18,TRBJ2-1,ASSPGLAGGPLGEQF
TRBV25-1,TRBJ1-3,ASSEERTGNTIY
TRBV29-1,TRBJ2-7,SVGPSQSSYEQY
TRBV6-5,TRBJ1-3,ASSRGGGEGNTIY
TRBV7-2,TRBJ2-3,ASSLASGSTDTQY
TRBV5-1,TRBJ1-1,ASRAGISAEAF
TRBV11-2,TRBJ2-1,ASSLQREGYNEQF
TRBV27,TRBJ2-1,ASSPPVPRYNEQF
TRBV5-1,TRBJ2-7,ASSSPASYEQY
TRBV7-9,TRBJ2-2,ASSLGPSGSSTGELF